This T cell receptor (beta chain) derives from a study of vaccination and CD4 T cells after COVID-19. Study information: Sampling post-COVID took place a median 101 days after diagnosis (range 35 to 161).

Sequencing of cultured CD4+ T cell DNA used the Oncomine TCR Beta short-read assay. MiXCR, run by TCRdb on the PCR reads, gives a single entry per CDR3 protein. The table records approximately 3,200 distinct CDR3 sequences, 70% to 80% of them present only once. The sample's treatment: roughly 10-day PBMC culture with coronavirus spike peptide pools or control peptides (ViraFEST assay). The CDR3 is 13 residues long. Germline values: CDR1 SGHNT, CDR2 YYREEE (reference sequence). V was clipped by 4 bases and J by 12 bases, with 17 bases between them. Comments on this clonotype: The antigen is not known.

The receptor was isolated from a human donor who had recovered from COVID-19. The rearrangement links TRBV5-4 to TRBJ2-1; unclear D gene. The specimen was CD4+ T cells from blood, cultured in vitro. The CDR3 is CASSLTYKDGQFF. The CDR3 nucleotides are TGTGCCAGCAGCCTAACCTACAAGGACGGGCAGTTCTTC.